Listed here is a single T cell receptor beta chain. Its antigen is not known. The data belong to a study of T cell clonotyping in hematopoietic cell transplantation. Study-wide points: CD4 and CD8 repertoire contributions could not be separated without sorting. Recipient TCR diversity dropped after transplant; expanded clonotypes rose from day 30 to 180. Graft donor and pretransplant recipient Inverse Simpson Index values predicted broader posttransplant TCR diversity. Few recipient clonotypes overlapped donors; over 97% were de novo at given depth.

The table came from immunoSEQ multiplex PCR; TCRdb's copy has only in-frame clones and leaves some out. The sample comprises over 7,000 clones, around 81% of which are singletons, and over 4% rests with the top ten. Trimming stripped 2 bases from V and 9 bases from J, with 11 bases between. Germline loops: CDR1 SGHTA, CDR2 FQGTGA. The CDR3 is made up of 14 amino acids. The chain uses TRBV7-3 and TRBJ1-6; tentatively, D is TRBD1 (5 bases). The TCR comes from a female patient aged 45-60 years who had an allogeneic stem cell transplant from an unrelated donor, so the T cells may come from the graft donor. Some clones in this sample may be carry-over from other donors' samples. Specimen: peripheral blood mononuclear cells, collected 180 days after allogeneic stem cell transplant. Here the CDR3 reads CASSLAGTGSPLHF. In DNA, the CDR3 is TGTGCCAGCAGCTTAGCAGGGACTGGTTCACCCCTCCACTTT.